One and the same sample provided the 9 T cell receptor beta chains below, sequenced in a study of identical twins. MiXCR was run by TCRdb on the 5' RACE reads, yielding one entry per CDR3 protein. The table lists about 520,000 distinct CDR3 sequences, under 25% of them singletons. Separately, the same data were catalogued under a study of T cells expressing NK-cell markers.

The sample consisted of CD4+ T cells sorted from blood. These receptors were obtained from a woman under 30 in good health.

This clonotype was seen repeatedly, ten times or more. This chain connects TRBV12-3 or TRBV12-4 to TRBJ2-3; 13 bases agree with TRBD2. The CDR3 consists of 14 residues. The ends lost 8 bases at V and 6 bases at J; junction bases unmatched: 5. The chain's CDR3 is CASGLAGVGDTQYF. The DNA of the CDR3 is TGTGCCAGCGGACTAGCGGGAGTAGGTGATACGCAGTATTTT.

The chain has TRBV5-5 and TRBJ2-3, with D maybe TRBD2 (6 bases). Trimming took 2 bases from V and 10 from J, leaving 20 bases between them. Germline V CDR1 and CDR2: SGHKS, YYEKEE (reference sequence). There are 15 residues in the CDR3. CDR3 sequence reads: CASSFPGTEGWAQYF. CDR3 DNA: TGTGCCAGCAGCTTCCCCGGGACGGAGGGATGGGCGCAGTATTTT.

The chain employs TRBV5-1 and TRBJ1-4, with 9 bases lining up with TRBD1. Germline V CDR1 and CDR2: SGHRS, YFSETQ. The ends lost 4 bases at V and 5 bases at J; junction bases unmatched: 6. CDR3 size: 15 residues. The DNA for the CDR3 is TGCGCCAGCAGCAAGGCGGACAGGGGCAATGAAAAACTGTTTTTT. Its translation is CASSKADRGNEKLFF.

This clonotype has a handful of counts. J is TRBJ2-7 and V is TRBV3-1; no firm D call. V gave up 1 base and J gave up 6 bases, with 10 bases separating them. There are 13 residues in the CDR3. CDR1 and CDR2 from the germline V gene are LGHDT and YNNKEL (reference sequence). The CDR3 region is CASSQVRLGEQYF. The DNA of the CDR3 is TGTGCCAGCAGCCAAGTCCGATTAGGCGAGCAGTACTTC.

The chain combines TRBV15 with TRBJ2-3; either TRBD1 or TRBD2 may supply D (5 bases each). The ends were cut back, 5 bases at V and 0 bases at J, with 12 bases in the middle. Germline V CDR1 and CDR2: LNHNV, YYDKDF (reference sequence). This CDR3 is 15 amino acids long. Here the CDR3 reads CATSLGRISTDTQYF. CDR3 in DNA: TGTGCCACCAGCTTGGGACGGATTAGCACAGATACGCAGTATTTT.

The CDR3 here is CASSPRDTCYEQYF. The CDR3 DNA sequence: TGTGCCAGCAGCCCCCGGGACACCTGCTACGAGCAGTACTTC. This chain joins TRBV5-6 and TRBJ2-7, with a weak D call TRBD1 (6 bases). The V gene's germline CDR1 is SGHDT and CDR2 YYEEEE. This CDR3 has 14 residues. Trimming cost V 4 bases and J 3 bases, with 14 bases left between them.

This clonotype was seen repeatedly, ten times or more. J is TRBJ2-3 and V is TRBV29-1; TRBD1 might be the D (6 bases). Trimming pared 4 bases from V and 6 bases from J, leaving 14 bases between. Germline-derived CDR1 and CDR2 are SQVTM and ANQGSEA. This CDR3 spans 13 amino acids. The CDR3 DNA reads TGCAGCGTTGGGGACACCTTCCCGGATACGCAGTATTTT. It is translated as CSVGDTFPDTQYF.

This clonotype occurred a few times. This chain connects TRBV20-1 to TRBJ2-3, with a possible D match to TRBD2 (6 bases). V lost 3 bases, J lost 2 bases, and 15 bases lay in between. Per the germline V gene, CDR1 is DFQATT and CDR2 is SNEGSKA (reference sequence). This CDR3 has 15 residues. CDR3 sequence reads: CSARFGLPFTDTQYF. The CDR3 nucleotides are TGCAGTGCTAGGTTCGGACTACCCTTCACAGATACGCAGTATTTT.

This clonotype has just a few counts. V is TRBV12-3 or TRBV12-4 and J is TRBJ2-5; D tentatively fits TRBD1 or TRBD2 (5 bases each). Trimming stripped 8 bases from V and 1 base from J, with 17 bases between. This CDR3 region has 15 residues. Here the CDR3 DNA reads TGTGCCAGCTCCAGAGGGGTGTCGTTCCAAGAGACCCAGTACTTC. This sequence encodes CASSRGVSFQETQYF.